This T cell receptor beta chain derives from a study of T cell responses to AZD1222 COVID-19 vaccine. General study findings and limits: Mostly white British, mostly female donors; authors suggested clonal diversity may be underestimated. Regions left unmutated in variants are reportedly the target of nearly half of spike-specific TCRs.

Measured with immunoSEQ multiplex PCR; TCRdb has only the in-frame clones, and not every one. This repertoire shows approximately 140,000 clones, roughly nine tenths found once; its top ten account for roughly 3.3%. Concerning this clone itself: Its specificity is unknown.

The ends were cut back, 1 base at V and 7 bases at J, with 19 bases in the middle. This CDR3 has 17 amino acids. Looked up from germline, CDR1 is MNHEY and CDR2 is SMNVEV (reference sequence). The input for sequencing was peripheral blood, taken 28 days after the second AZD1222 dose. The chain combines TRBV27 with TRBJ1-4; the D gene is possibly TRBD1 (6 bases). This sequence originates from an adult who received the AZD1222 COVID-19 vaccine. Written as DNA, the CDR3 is TGTGCCAGCAGTTTATACCCGCCACAGGGTTCGGGTGAAAAACTGTTTTTT. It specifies CASSLYPPQGSGEKLFF. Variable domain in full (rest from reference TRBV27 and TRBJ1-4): EAQVTQNPRYLITVTGKKLTVTCSQNMNHEYMSWYRQDPGLGLRQIYYSMNVEVTDKGDVPEGYKVSRKEKRNFPLILESPSPNQTSLYFCASSLYPPQGSGEKLFFGSGTQLSVL.